The clone carrying this T cell receptor beta chain was detected only a few times. The data derive from a study of blood T cell repertoires in COVID-19. Study-wide background: PBMCs, B-cell-depleted T cells, or T cells provided the cDNA or gDNA that made up the material.

As processed by the authors: Using reference gene primer amplification, nucleated cell counts were estimated. Some clones are missing from TCRdb's copy, which holds only in-frame ones; the method was immunoSEQ multiplex PCR. D and trimming come from the DNA, and the V and J calls and clone size come from that table. The sample carries 130,000 or so clones, about 86% recorded once. Assignments of participants to cohorts depended upon their own reported clinical history. The origin of this receptor is a man in his forties or fifties who had recovered from COVID-19. The sample consisted of PBMCs or T cells enriched from blood (not recorded which).

This CDR3 reads CASSFSGGRKEQYF. CDR3 nucleotide sequence: TGTGCCAGCAGTTTTTCAGGGGGCCGGAAGGAGCAGTACTTC. This chain connects TRBV28 to TRBJ2-7, with 8 bases matching TRBD1. Germline V lookup: CDR1 MDHEN, CDR2 SYDVKM. Losses at the gene ends were 3 bases for V and 7 bases for J; bases not matched to a gene: 8. This CDR3 region has 14 residues.